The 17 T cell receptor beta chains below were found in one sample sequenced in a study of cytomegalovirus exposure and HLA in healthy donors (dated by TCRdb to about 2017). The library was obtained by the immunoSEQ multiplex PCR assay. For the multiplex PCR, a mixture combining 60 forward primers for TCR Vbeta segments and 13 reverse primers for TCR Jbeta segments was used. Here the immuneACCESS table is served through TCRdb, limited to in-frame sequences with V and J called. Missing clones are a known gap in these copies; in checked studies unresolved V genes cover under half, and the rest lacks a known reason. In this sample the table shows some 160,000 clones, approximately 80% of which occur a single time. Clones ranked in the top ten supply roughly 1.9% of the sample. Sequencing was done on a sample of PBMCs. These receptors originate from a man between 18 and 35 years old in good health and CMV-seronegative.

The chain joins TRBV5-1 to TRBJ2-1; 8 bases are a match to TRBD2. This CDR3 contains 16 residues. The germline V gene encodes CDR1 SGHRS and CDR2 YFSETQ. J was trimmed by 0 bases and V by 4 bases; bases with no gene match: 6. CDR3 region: CASSMGSGSSYNEQFF. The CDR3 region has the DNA TGCGCCAGCAGCATGGGGAGCGGGAGCTCCTACAATGAGCAGTTCTTC. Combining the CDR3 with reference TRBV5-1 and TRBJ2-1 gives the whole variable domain KAGVTQTPRYLIKTRGQQVTLSCSPISGHRSVSWYQQTPGQGLQFLFEYFSETQRNKGNFPGRFSGRQFSNSRSEMNVSTLELGDSALYLCASSMGSGSSYNEQFFGPGTRLTVL.

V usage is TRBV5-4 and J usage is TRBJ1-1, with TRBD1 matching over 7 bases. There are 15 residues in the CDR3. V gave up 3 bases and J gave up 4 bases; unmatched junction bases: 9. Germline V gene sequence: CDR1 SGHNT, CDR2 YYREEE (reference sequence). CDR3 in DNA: TGTGCCAGCAGCTCAAGTAAGGGGGCGAGCACTGAAGCTTTCTTT. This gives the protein CASSSSKGASTEAFF.

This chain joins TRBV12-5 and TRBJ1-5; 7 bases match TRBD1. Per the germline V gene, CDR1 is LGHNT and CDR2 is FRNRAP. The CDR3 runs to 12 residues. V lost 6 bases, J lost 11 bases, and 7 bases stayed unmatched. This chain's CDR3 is CASGLTGLAQHF. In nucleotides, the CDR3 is TGTGCTAGTGGCCTGACAGGGTTGGCCCAGCATTTT.

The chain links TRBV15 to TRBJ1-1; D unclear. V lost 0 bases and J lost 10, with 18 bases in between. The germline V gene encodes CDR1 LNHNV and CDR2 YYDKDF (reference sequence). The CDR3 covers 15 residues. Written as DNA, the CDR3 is TGTGCCACCAGCAGAGATAAGTCGACGTCCTGGAGAGCTTTCTTT. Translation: CATSRDKSTSWRAFF.

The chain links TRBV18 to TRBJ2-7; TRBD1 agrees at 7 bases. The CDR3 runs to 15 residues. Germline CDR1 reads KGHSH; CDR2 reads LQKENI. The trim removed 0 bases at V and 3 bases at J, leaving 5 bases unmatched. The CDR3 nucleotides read TGTGCCAGCTCACCACCTAGCCAGGGGGACTACGAGCAGTACTTC. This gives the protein CASSPPSQGDYEQYF.

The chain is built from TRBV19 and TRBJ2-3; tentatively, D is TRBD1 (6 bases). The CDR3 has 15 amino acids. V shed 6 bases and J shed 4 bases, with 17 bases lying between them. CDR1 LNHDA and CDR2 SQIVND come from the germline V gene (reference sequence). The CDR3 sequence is CASRSTGTLSDTQYF. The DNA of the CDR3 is TGTGCCAGTAGGTCCACAGGGACCCTATCAGATACGCAGTATTTT.

DNA for the CDR3: TGTGCCAGTAGTATGGACAGCGGGGGGGCCTACAATGAGCAGTTCTTC. This codes for CASSMDSGGAYNEQFF. The rearrangement joins TRBV19 to TRBJ2-1; 10 bases map to TRBD2. V was clipped by 3 bases and J by 2 bases; unmatched bases: 4. This CDR3 region has 16 residues. Germline values: CDR1 LNHDA, CDR2 SQIVND (reference sequence).

CDR3 sequence reads: CASSYSGLAVVDTQYF. As DNA, the CDR3 is TGTGCCAGCAGTTACTCCGGGCTAGCGGTAGTTGATACGCAGTATTTT. V and J are TRBV6-5 and TRBJ2-3, with 7 bases aligning to TRBD2. The V gene end was trimmed by 0 bases and the J gene end by 6 bases; junction bases not matched to a gene: 9. This CDR3 has 16 residues. The germline V gene has CDR1 MNHEY and CDR2 SVGAGI.

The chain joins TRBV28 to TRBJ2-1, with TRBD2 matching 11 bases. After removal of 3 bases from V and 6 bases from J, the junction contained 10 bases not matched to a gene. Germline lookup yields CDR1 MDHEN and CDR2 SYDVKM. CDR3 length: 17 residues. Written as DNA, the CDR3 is TGTGCCAGCAGTTTGGGACTAGCGGTTAACAGCCTCAATGAGCAGTTCTTC. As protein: CASSLGLAVNSLNEQFF.

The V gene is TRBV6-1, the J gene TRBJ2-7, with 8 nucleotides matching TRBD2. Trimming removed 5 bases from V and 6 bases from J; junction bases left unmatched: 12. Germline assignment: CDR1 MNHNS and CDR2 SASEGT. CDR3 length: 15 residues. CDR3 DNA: TGTGCCAGCAGTCAATTCTCGGGAGGGCCCGGCGAGCAGTACTTC. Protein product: CASSQFSGGPGEQYF.

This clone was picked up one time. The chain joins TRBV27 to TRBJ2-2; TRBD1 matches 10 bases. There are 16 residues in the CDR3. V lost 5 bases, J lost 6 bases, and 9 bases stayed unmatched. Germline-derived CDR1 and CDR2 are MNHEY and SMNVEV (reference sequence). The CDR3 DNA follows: TGTGCCAGCAGTCCGGGACAGGGGCGGGGGCCCGGGGAGCTGTTTTTT. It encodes CASSPGQGRGPGELFF.

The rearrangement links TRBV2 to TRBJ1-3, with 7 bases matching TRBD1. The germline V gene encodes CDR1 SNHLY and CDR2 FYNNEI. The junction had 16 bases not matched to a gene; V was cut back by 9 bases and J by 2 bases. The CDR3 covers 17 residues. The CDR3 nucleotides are TGTGCCAGTCTTGCGGTAATGGGAGACAGGGCTGGAAACACCATATATTTT. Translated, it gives CASLAVMGDRAGNTIYF.

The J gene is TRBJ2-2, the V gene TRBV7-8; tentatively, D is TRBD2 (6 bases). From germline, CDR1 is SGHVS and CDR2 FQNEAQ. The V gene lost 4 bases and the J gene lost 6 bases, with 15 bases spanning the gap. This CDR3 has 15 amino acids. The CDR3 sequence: CASSSRGTLPGELFF. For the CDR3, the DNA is TGTGCCAGCAGCTCCCGGGGGACGCTTCCCGGGGAGCTGTTTTTT.

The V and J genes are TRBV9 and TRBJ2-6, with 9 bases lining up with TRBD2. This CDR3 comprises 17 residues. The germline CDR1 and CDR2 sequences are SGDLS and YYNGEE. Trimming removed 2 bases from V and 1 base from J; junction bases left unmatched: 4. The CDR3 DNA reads TGTGCCAGCAGCGTTTTAGCGGGGGAATCTGGGGCCAACGTCCTGACTTTC. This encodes CASSVLAGESGANVLTF.

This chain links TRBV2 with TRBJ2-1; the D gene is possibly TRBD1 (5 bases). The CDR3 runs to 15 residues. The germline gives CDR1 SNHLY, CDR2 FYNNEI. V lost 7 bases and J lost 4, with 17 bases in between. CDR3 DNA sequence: TGTGCCAGCATTGGGCGCAGGGATCTTTACAATGAGCAGTTCTTC. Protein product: CASIGRRDLYNEQFF.

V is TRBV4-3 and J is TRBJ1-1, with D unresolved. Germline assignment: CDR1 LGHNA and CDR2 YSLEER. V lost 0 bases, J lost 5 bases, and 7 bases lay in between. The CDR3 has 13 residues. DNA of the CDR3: TGCGCCAGCAGCCAAGAGAGGAGGACTGAAGCTTTCTTT. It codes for CASSQERRTEAFF.

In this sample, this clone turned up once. The CDR3 loop reads CAISEGASEQFF. The CDR3 nucleotides read TGTGCCATCAGTGAAGGGGCATCGGAGCAGTTCTTC. The genes are TRBV10-3 and TRBJ2-1; weak D call: TRBD1 (5 bases). CDR1 and CDR2 (germline): ENHRY, SYGVKD. Trimming took 3 bases from V and 10 from J, leaving 10 bases between them. The CDR3 runs 12 residues.